This is a list of T cell receptor beta chains from one sample in a study of blood T cell repertoires in COVID-19. The table came from immunoSEQ multiplex PCR; TCRdb's copy has only in-frame clones and leaves some out. Here the sample spans some 380,000 clones, more than 65% being singletons. The sequenced sample consisted of peripheral blood. Every receptor here comes from a human donor with acute or convalescent COVID-19. The donor label of this sample is uncertain. Both conserved end residues are part of each CDR3. Each record gives: D gene, J gene, clone size, V gene, CDR3 DNA, CDR3 protein. The D gene is left open where the match is weak. A row's size may be missing; if present it is once, few, many or a size class.

D gene: .
J gene: TRBJ2-3
clone size: .
V gene: TRBV7-9
CDR3 DNA: TGTGCCAGCAGCTTTAATAAGGGCGGGGCTTCTTCCCTCACAGATACGCAGTATTTT
CDR3 protein: CASSFNKGGASSLTDTQYF

D gene: TRBD2
J gene: TRBJ2-7
clone size: .
V gene: TRBV6-1
CDR3 DNA: TGTGCCAGCAGTGATTCGGGACTAGCGGTTTACGAGCAGTACTTC
CDR3 protein: CASSDSGLAVYEQYF

D gene: TRBD1
J gene: TRBJ2-5
clone size: .
V gene: TRBV7-2
CDR3 DNA: TGTGCCAGCAGCCGGGGACAGCTTAAAGAGACCCAGTACTTC
CDR3 protein: CASSRGQLKETQYF

D gene: TRBD1
J gene: TRBJ2-1
clone size: few
V gene: TRBV27
CDR3 DNA: TGTGCCAGCATGGGATTCGGGGACAGCAGGAATGAGCAGTTCTTC
CDR3 protein: CASMGFGDSRNEQFF

D gene: .
J gene: TRBJ1-2
clone size: .
V gene: TRBV18
CDR3 DNA: TGTGCCAGCTCAATATCCGGGAGGTATGGCTACACCTTC
CDR3 protein: CASSISGRYGYTF

D gene: .
J gene: TRBJ1-1
clone size: .
V gene: TRBV28
CDR3 DNA: TGTGCCAGCAGTTTTCAACTTTCTGAAGCTTTCTTT
CDR3 protein: CASSFQLSEAFF

D gene: TRBD1
J gene: TRBJ2-1
clone size: .
V gene: TRBV5-1
CDR3 DNA: TGCGCCAGCAGCGGCGCACAGGGGCGGCACAATGAGCAGTTCTTC
CDR3 protein: CASSGAQGRHNEQFF

D gene: TRBD1
J gene: TRBJ2-1
clone size: .
V gene: TRBV6-2/TRBV6-3
CDR3 DNA: TGTGCCAGCAGTTACTCGGGGACAGGGGCCTACAATGAGCAGTTCTTC
CDR3 protein: CASSYSGTGAYNEQFF

D gene: TRBD2
J gene: TRBJ2-1
clone size: .
V gene: TRBV6-5
CDR3 DNA: TGTGCCAGCAGTTATTCACTAGCGAGGGGTCGGGAGCAGTTCTTC
CDR3 protein: CASSYSLARGREQFF

D gene: .
J gene: TRBJ2-3
clone size: .
V gene: TRBV19
CDR3 DNA: TGTGCCAGTAGTATTTTGCCGGCAGATACGCAGTATTTT
CDR3 protein: CASSILPADTQYF

D gene: .
J gene: TRBJ2-1
clone size: .
V gene: TRBV4-1
CDR3 DNA: TGCGCCAGCAGCCAAGATCTTTGGGGACTAGGGGGCGAGCAGTTCTTC
CDR3 protein: CASSQDLWGLGGEQFF

D gene: .
J gene: TRBJ2-7
clone size: .
V gene: TRBV2
CDR3 DNA: TGTGCCAGCAGTGATGCTCTAGCTGGAACCTACGAGCAGTACTTC
CDR3 protein: CASSDALAGTYEQYF

D gene: .
J gene: TRBJ2-3
clone size: .
V gene: TRBV7-9
CDR3 DNA: TGTGCCAGCAGCCAGGGGATAGGTACGCAGTATTTT
CDR3 protein: CASSQGIGTQYF

D gene: TRBD1
J gene: TRBJ1-5
clone size: .
V gene: TRBV27
CDR3 DNA: TGTGCCAGCAGTCCTGGGACAGGGAAGGGCAATCAGCCCCAGCATTTT
CDR3 protein: CASSPGTGKGNQPQHF

D gene: TRBD2
J gene: TRBJ2-7
clone size: .
V gene: TRBV14
CDR3 DNA: TGTGCCACCGGGAGGAGCGGGAGTAGGTACGAGCAGTACTTC
CDR3 protein: CATGRSGSRYEQYF

D gene: .
J gene: TRBJ1-3
clone size: .
V gene: TRBV5-5
CDR3 DNA: TGTGCCAGCAGCCTGCGGGACGGAAACACCATATATTTT
CDR3 protein: CASSLRDGNTIYF

D gene: TRBD1
J gene: TRBJ2-3
clone size: .
V gene: TRBV6-5
CDR3 DNA: TGTGCCAGCAGCCCCGGGACAGGGTGGGTGGATACGCAGTATTTT
CDR3 protein: CASSPGTGWVDTQYF

D gene: TRBD1
J gene: TRBJ2-7
clone size: .
V gene: TRBV9
CDR3 DNA: TGTGCCAGCAGCCTCGGACAGGGCTACGAGCAGTACTTC
CDR3 protein: CASSLGQGYEQYF

D gene: .
J gene: TRBJ2-3
clone size: .
V gene: TRBV20-1
CDR3 DNA: TGCAGTGCCAGAGCTCGGGATACGCAGTATTTT
CDR3 protein: CSARARDTQYF

D gene: .
J gene: TRBJ2-7
clone size: .
V gene: TRBV6-1
CDR3 DNA: TGTGCCAGCAGTGAAGCGTTATACAGGGTCAGGGACGAGCAGTACTTC
CDR3 protein: CASSEALYRVRDEQYF

D gene: TRBD1
J gene: TRBJ2-7
clone size: .
V gene: TRBV19
CDR3 DNA: TGTGCCAGTAGTATCGGGACAGCCTACGAGCAGTACTTC
CDR3 protein: CASSIGTAYEQYF

D gene: TRBD1
J gene: TRBJ1-1
clone size: once
V gene: TRBV5-4
CDR3 DNA: TGTGCCTTCCGGACAGGGGGGAGAGTTGAAGCTTTCTTT
CDR3 protein: CAFRTGGRVEAFF

D gene: TRBD1
J gene: TRBJ1-2
clone size: .
V gene: TRBV7-9
CDR3 DNA: TGTGCCAGCAGCGCCTACGGACAGGGACCGGTTTATGGCTACACCTTC
CDR3 protein: CASSAYGQGPVYGYTF

D gene: .
J gene: TRBJ2-7
clone size: .
V gene: TRBV5-6
CDR3 DNA: TGTGCCAGCAGCCGGCGGGCGAGCTACGAGCAGTACTTC
CDR3 protein: CASSRRASYEQYF

D gene: .
J gene: TRBJ1-5
clone size: .
V gene: TRBV5-5
CDR3 DNA: TGTGCCAGCAGCTTCGGGCGGGACAATCAGCCCCAGCATTTT
CDR3 protein: CASSFGRDNQPQHF

D gene: TRBD2
J gene: TRBJ2-2
clone size: .
V gene: TRBV5-5
CDR3 DNA: TGTGCCAGCAGCTTAGGCGGGGGAGTTGGGGAGCTGTTTTTT
CDR3 protein: CASSLGGGVGELFF

D gene: .
J gene: TRBJ1-3
clone size: .
V gene: TRBV3-1/TRBV3-2
CDR3 DNA: TGTGCCAGCAGCCAAGTCGGGAGTGGAAACACCATATATTTT
CDR3 protein: CASSQVGSGNTIYF

D gene: .
J gene: TRBJ1-4
clone size: .
V gene: TRBV5-8
CDR3 DNA: TGTGCCAGCAGCTCCATCCGAGACAGGCAGTTTGAACTGTTTTTT
CDR3 protein: CASSSIRDRQFELFF

D gene: .
J gene: TRBJ1-2
clone size: .
V gene: TRBV28
CDR3 DNA: TGTGCCAGCAGTTCACCCCGGGAGGGAACACACTATGGCTACACCTTC
CDR3 protein: CASSSPREGTHYGYTF

D gene: TRBD2
J gene: TRBJ2-1
clone size: .
V gene: TRBV25-1
CDR3 DNA: TGTGCCAGCAGTGATCAAGATAGCGGGGTTGAGCAGTTCTTC
CDR3 protein: CASSDQDSGVEQFF

D gene: TRBD2
J gene: TRBJ2-1
clone size: .
V gene: TRBV20-1
CDR3 DNA: TGCAGTGCCAGTAGCGGGAGGGGCTACAATGAGCAGTTCTTC
CDR3 protein: CSASSGRGYNEQFF

D gene: .
J gene: TRBJ1-3
clone size: .
V gene: TRBV18
CDR3 DNA: TGTGCCAGCTCACTCCGGACATCTGGAAACACCATATATTTT
CDR3 protein: CASSLRTSGNTIYF

D gene: TRBD2
J gene: TRBJ2-7
clone size: .
V gene: TRBV4-2
CDR3 DNA: TGTGCCAGCAGCCAAGCCCCGGGCGGGAGCGCCTACGAGCAGTACTTC
CDR3 protein: CASSQAPGGSAYEQYF

D gene: TRBD1
J gene: TRBJ2-2
clone size: .
V gene: TRBV2
CDR3 DNA: TGTGCCAGCAGCACAGGACAGGGAAGGAGCGGGGAGCTGTTTTTT
CDR3 protein: CASSTGQGRSGELFF

D gene: TRBD2
J gene: TRBJ2-1
clone size: .
V gene: TRBV7-9
CDR3 DNA: TGTGCCAGCAGCTTAGTTCCTATTTTGGCTAGCGGGAGTTACAATGAGCAGTTCTTC
CDR3 protein: CASSLVPILASGSYNEQFF

D gene: .
J gene: TRBJ1-4
clone size: .
V gene: TRBV2
CDR3 DNA: TGTGCCCCTGTCGGGGGACGGGAAGAAAAACTGTTTTTT
CDR3 protein: CAPVGGREEKLFF

D gene: .
J gene: TRBJ2-2
clone size: .
V gene: TRBV7-6
CDR3 DNA: TGTGCCAGCAGCTTAGCCAGGGAACGCACCGGGGAGCTGTTTTTT
CDR3 protein: CASSLARERTGELFF

D gene: TRBD1
J gene: TRBJ1-2
clone size: .
V gene: TRBV3-1/TRBV3-2
CDR3 DNA: TGTGCCAGCAGCCGTACAGGGGGTGGTAGGGGCTACACCTTC
CDR3 protein: CASSRTGGGRGYTF

D gene: TRBD2
J gene: TRBJ2-3
clone size: .
V gene: TRBV28
CDR3 DNA: TGTGCCAGCAGCCCCAGGAAACTAGCGGGGGGCCTCACAGATACGCAGTATTTT
CDR3 protein: CASSPRKLAGGLTDTQYF

D gene: TRBD1
J gene: TRBJ2-3
clone size: .
V gene: TRBV2
CDR3 DNA: TGTGCCAGCAGCGGACAGGGGGGTAGCACAGATACGCAGTATTTT
CDR3 protein: CASSGQGGSTDTQYF

D gene: .
J gene: TRBJ1-4
clone size: .
V gene: TRBV29-1
CDR3 DNA: TGCAGCGTTTGGGGAGGGAGTACTAATGAAAAACTGTTTTTT
CDR3 protein: CSVWGGSTNEKLFF

D gene: .
J gene: TRBJ1-1
clone size: once
V gene: TRBV2
CDR3 DNA: TGTGCCAGCAGGGCCGAAAACACTGAAGCTTTCTTT
CDR3 protein: CASRAENTEAFF

D gene: .
J gene: TRBJ1-6
clone size: .
V gene: TRBV5-1
CDR3 DNA: TGCGCCAGCAGCTTGGTGGGGGGTAATTCACCCCTCCACTTT
CDR3 protein: CASSLVGGNSPLHF

D gene: TRBD1
J gene: TRBJ1-2
clone size: .
V gene: TRBV18
CDR3 DNA: TGTGCCAGCTCACTACAACGACAGGGATTTTATGGCTACACCTTC
CDR3 protein: CASSLQRQGFYGYTF

D gene: TRBD1
J gene: TRBJ2-4
clone size: once
V gene: TRBV7-9
CDR3 DNA: TGTGCCAGCGATAATTCCGGGACAGCCGTTAACATTCAGTACTTC
CDR3 protein: CASDNSGTAVNIQYF

D gene: TRBD1
J gene: TRBJ1-4
clone size: .
V gene: TRBV5-4
CDR3 DNA: TGTGCCAGCAGCTTGCTGACAGGGGGCGCTAGGAGTCGACTGTTTTTT
CDR3 protein: CASSLLTGGARSRLFF